The 26 T cell receptor beta chains listed next were all sequenced from one sample in a study of early T cells in non-severe SARS-CoV-2 infection. From the 5' RACE reads, TCRdb called clonotypes with MiXCR, one entry per CDR3 protein. The repertoire holds about 77,000 distinct CDR3 sequences, with around a tenth as singletons. The sample taken for sequencing was whole blood. The origin of the receptors is an adult who was a healthcare worker with PCR-confirmed SARS-CoV-2 infection or an uninfected control (not recorded which).

In its sample, this clonotype was seen many times. V and J are TRBV6-5 and TRBJ2-7; 7 bases map to TRBD2. V lost 4 bases and J lost 6; bases outside the gene matches: 9. This CDR3 comprises 14 residues. Germline V gene sequence: CDR1 MNHEY, CDR2 SVGAGI. This chain's CDR3 is CASSWGSSGSEQYF. The CDR3 DNA reads TGTGCCAGCAGTTGGGGGTCTAGCGGTAGCGAGCAGTACTTC.

There are many counts of this clonotype. The chain employs TRBV5-1 and TRBJ1-2, with D possibly TRBD1 on 6 matching bases. The CDR3 is 15 residues long. Trimming took 4 bases from V and 3 from J, leaving 16 bases between them. CDR1 is SGHRS and CDR2 is YFSETQ in the germline V gene. The CDR3 DNA reads as TGCGCCAGCAGCCGGGGGACAACTGGGGACTATGGCTACACCTTC. Amino acids: CASSRGTTGDYGYTF.

This clonotype was observed at least ten times. The chain is built from TRBV6-1 and TRBJ1-5; D gene uncertain. CDR3 length equals 14 residues. CDR1 and CDR2 from the germline V gene are MNHNS and SASEGT. V lost 1 base and J 4 bases, leaving 8 bases between the germline ends. CDR3: CASSEGHINQPQHF. The CDR3 nucleotides read TGTGCCAGCAGTGAAGGGCACATTAATCAGCCCCAGCATTTT.

The chain is built from TRBV27 and TRBJ1-6, with unresolved D. V gave up 1 base and J gave up 6 bases, with 10 bases separating them. The CDR3 extends over 15 amino acids. The V gene's germline CDR1 is MNHEY and CDR2 SMNVEV (reference sequence). The CDR3 nucleotides read TGTGCCAGCAGTTTATACACCCCTCCTAATTCACCCCTCCACTTT. Protein product: CASSLYTPPNSPLHF.

Ten or more counts support this clonotype. The rearrangement uses TRBV6-1 and TRBJ2-1; 14 bases are shared with TRBD2. This CDR3 is 18 amino acids long. Germline V gives CDR1 MNHNS, CDR2 SASEGT. The V gene end was trimmed by 6 bases and the J gene end by 1 base; junction bases not matched to a gene: 8. In DNA, the CDR3 is TGTGCCAGCAGAGAAAGACTAGCGGGAGGGCCTTCCTACAATGAGCAGTTCTTC. Translation gives CASRERLAGGPSYNEQFF.

This clonotype was seen a handful of times. This chain connects TRBV6-5 to TRBJ1-4; D ambiguous. V gave up 6 bases and J gave up 8 bases, with 13 bases separating them. CDR3 length: 13 amino acids. The germline V gene has CDR1 MNHEY and CDR2 SVGAGI. CDR3 nucleotides: TGTGCCAGCAGCCAAGGCAGCTCAGAAAAACTGTTTTTT. This translates into CASSQGSSEKLFF.

This clonotype was seen repeatedly, ten times or more. This rearrangement joins TRBV7-2 to TRBJ2-3; 10 positions match TRBD2. Germline-derived CDR1 and CDR2 are SGHTA and FQGNSA. The V gene end was trimmed by 4 bases and the J gene end by 2 bases; junction bases not matched to a gene: 3. CDR3 length: 15 amino acids. CDR3 protein: CASSSLAGATDTQYF. The CDR3, as DNA: TGTGCCAGCAGCTCTCTAGCGGGAGCCACAGATACGCAGTATTTT.

This clonotype was seen repeatedly, ten times or more. This chain connects TRBV7-9 to TRBJ2-3; D ambiguous. Trimming shortened V by 0 bases and J by 2 bases, and 9 bases separated the two germline ends. Germline V gene data show CDR1 as SEHNR and CDR2 as FQNEAQ (reference sequence). The CDR3 spans 15 residues. CDR3 sequence: CASSLAGRVTDTQYF. DNA for the CDR3: TGTGCCAGCAGCTTAGCGGGCAGAGTCACAGATACGCAGTATTTT. The variable domain in full, completed from reference TRBV7-9 and TRBJ2-3, reads DTGVSQNPRHKITKRGQNVTFRCDPISEHNRLYWYRQTLGQGPEFLTYFQNEAQLEKSRLLSDRFSAERPKGSFSTLEIQRTEQGDSAMYLCASSLAGRVTDTQYFGPGTRLTVL.

This clonotype was counted ten times or more. The chain has TRBV7-9 and TRBJ2-1; TRBD2 aligns across 13 bases. Germline loops: CDR1 SEHNR, CDR2 FQNEAQ (reference sequence). The V segment lost 5 bases and the J segment 7 bases; nucleotides outside the gene matches: 8. The CDR3 covers 16 residues. This chain's CDR3 is CASSTTSGRAWNEQFF. CDR3 in DNA: TGTGCCAGCAGCACAACTAGCGGGAGGGCCTGGAATGAGCAGTTCTTC.

This clonotype was seen at least ten times. This rearrangement joins TRBV28 to TRBJ2-1; tentative D call: TRBD1 (5 bases). V was cut by 2 bases and J by 3 bases, with 11 bases left in between. The germline CDR1 and CDR2 sequences are MDHEN and SYDVKM. CDR3 length equals 15 residues. The chain's CDR3 is CASSLRTKHYNEQFF. CDR3 bases: TGTGCCAGCAGTTTACGGACAAAGCACTACAATGAGCAGTTCTTC.

The rearrangement links TRBV28 to TRBJ1-1; no firm D call. The CDR3 runs to 12 residues. Germline V gene data show CDR1 as MDHEN and CDR2 as SYDVKM. V was cut by 6 bases and J by 6 bases, with 11 bases left in between. CDR3: CASRGRSPEAFF. CDR3 nucleotides: TGTGCCAGCAGGGGTCGGTCCCCTGAAGCTTTCTTT.

This clonotype was recorded many times. The V and J genes are TRBV13 and TRBJ2-6, with 7 positions matching TRBD1. There are 16 residues in the CDR3. Germline-derived CDR1 and CDR2 are PRHDT and FYEKMQ (reference sequence). Germline trimming cut 3 bases from V and 4 bases from J; bases unmatched to any gene: 6. CDR3 in DNA: TGTGCCAGCAGCTTTAGACAGGGCTCCGGGGCCAACGTCCTGACTTTC. Protein: CASSFRQGSGANVLTF. The entire variable domain, with the rest obtained from reference TRBV13 and TRBJ2-6, is as follows: AAGVIQSPRHLIKEKRETATLKCYPIPRHDTVYWYQQGPGQDPQFLISFYEKMQSDKGSIPDRFSAQQFSDYHSELNMSSLELGDSALYFCASSFRQGSGANVLTFGAGSRLTVL.

The table lists this clonotype with a few counts. This chain connects TRBV12-5 to TRBJ2-2; no firm D call. V was pared by 3 bases and J by 7 bases, with 6 bases between. Germline lookup yields CDR1 LGHNT and CDR2 FRNRAP. The CDR3 is made up of 12 amino acids. Here the CDR3 reads CASGFINGELFF. For the CDR3, the DNA is TGTGCTAGTGGTTTTATTAACGGGGAGCTGTTTTTT.

V gene TRBV28 combines with J gene TRBJ2-5, with 9 bases identical to TRBD1. The V gene end was trimmed by 6 bases and the J gene end by 5 bases; junction bases not matched to a gene: 7. Germline loops: CDR1 MDHEN, CDR2 SYDVKM. The CDR3 runs to 14 residues. The CDR3 nucleotides are TGTGCCAGCAGGTGGACAGGGGTGGGCGAGACCCAGTACTTC. As protein: CASRWTGVGETQYF.

The rearrangement links TRBV28 to TRBJ1-2; D perhaps matches TRBD1 (6 bases). The CDR3 totals 12 residues. Trimming pared 5 bases from V and 8 bases from J, leaving 12 bases between. From germline, CDR1 is MDHEN and CDR2 SYDVKM. The CDR3 nucleotides read TGTGCCAGCAGTAGTCAGGGGTACGGCTACACCTTC. It is translated as CASSSQGYGYTF.

This clonotype has just a few counts. This chain connects TRBV12-3 or TRBV12-4 to TRBJ2-7; D unresolved. This CDR3 contains 12 residues. V was pared by 5 bases and J by 7 bases, with 12 bases between. CDR3 DNA: TGTGCCAGCAGTGGTGGACGGAAGGAGCAGTACTTC. As protein: CASSGGRKEQYF.

This clonotype was seen repeatedly, ten times or more. The rearrangement uses TRBV18 and TRBJ2-7; D might be TRBD1 (5 bases). V dropped 0 bases and J dropped 3 bases, with 15 bases sitting between them. There are 16 residues in the CDR3. In germline, CDR1 is KGHSH, CDR2 LQKENI. CDR3 DNA sequence: TGTGCCAGCTCACCACCGGGTACAGGAGCCGTCTACGAGCAGTACTTC. Its translation: CASSPPGTGAVYEQYF.

This clonotype showed up many times. The chain combines TRBV18 with TRBJ2-7, with 11 bases that match TRBD2. The CDR3 is 14 residues long. V shed 2 bases and J 8 bases; nucleotides not matched to a gene: 5. Germline CDR1 is KGHSH and CDR2 is LQKENI. CDR3 nucleotides: TGTGCCAGCTCACCAACCGGGACTAGCGGACAGCAGTACTTC. Protein sequence: CASSPTGTSGQQYF.

This clonotype was seen more than once but under ten times. This sequence joins TRBV2 and TRBJ2-3, with TRBD2 identical over 8 bases. The CDR3 has 15 residues. Germline assignment: CDR1 SNHLY and CDR2 FYNNEI. Unmatched junction bases numbered 9, after V lost 8 bases and J lost 2 bases. CDR3 nucleotides: TGTGCCAGCCACAGCGGGAGTGAGGTCACAGATACGCAGTATTTT. Translating gives CASHSGSEVTDTQYF.

Written as DNA, the CDR3 is TGTGCCAGCAGCTTAGGCAGGAGCTCTGGAAACACCATATATTTT. This gives the protein CASSLGRSSGNTIYF. The rearrangement links TRBV7-9 to TRBJ1-3, with D unclear. Trimming took off 1 base at V and 0 bases at J, with 7 bases between the two ends. Germline CDR1 reads SEHNR; CDR2 reads FQNEAQ (reference sequence). The CDR3 runs 15 residues.

This chain joins TRBV2 and TRBJ1-1, with D uncertain. Germline values: CDR1 SNHLY, CDR2 FYNNEI. V lost 10 bases to trimming and J lost 3 bases, with 12 bases between them. CDR3 length: 12 amino acids. CDR3: CATQLADTEAFF. The DNA for the CDR3 is TGTGCCACTCAGCTAGCGGACACTGAAGCTTTCTTT. Complete variable domain (other parts from reference TRBV2 and TRBJ1-1): EPEVTQTPSHQVTQMGQEVILRCVPISNHLYFYWYRQILGQKVEFLVSFYNNEISEKSEIFDDQFSVERPDGSNFTLKIRSTKLEDSAMYFCATQLADTEAFFGQGTRLTVV.

This clonotype was picked up many times. CDR3 sequence reads: CASSLNRAGEQYF. CDR3 nucleotides: TGTGCCAGCAGTTTGAACAGGGCGGGCGAGCAGTACTTC. This sequence joins TRBV27 and TRBJ2-7; possibly TRBD1 for D (6 bases). The CDR3 extends over 13 amino acids. Germline V gives CDR1 MNHEY, CDR2 SMNVEV (reference sequence). Deletions cut 3 bases from V and 6 bases from J, with 12 bases between.

This clonotype has more than one count but fewer than ten. Since a much larger clone is just one base distant, this may be a read error. This chain connects TRBV3-1 to TRBJ2-7; D is perhaps TRBD2 (6 bases). The V gene lost 0 bases and the J gene lost 7 bases, with 19 bases spanning the gap. This CDR3 has 16 amino acids. Germline lookup yields CDR1 LGHDT and CDR2 YNNKEL (reference sequence). DNA of the CDR3: TGTGCCAGCAGCCAAGATTTTGGGCGGAGGGTCCTGGAGCAGTACTTC. It translates to CASSQDFGRRVLEQYF.

This clonotype occurred many times. The chain joins TRBV20-1 to TRBJ2-1, with 9 bases identical to TRBD2. V was clipped by 6 bases and J by 6 bases; unmatched bases: 3. Germline CDR1 is DFQATT and CDR2 is SNEGSKA (reference sequence). This CDR3 region has 12 residues. The CDR3 DNA follows: TGCAGTGCCCATAGCGGGAGCAATGAGCAGTTCTTC. It codes for CSAHSGSNEQFF.

This clonotype was detected ten times or more. V gene TRBV29-1 combines with J gene TRBJ1-1; D not certain. Deletions cut 8 bases from V and 0 bases from J, with 13 bases between. Germline CDR1 and CDR2: SQVTM and ANQGSEA. The CDR3 is 13 residues long. The CDR3: CSLRWGMNTEAFF. The DNA for the CDR3 is TGCAGCCTCCGGTGGGGAATGAACACTGAAGCTTTCTTT.

This clonotype has ten or more counts. This chain joins TRBV7-9 and TRBJ2-7, with TRBD1 identical over 8 bases. J gave up 4 bases and V 3 bases, and 11 bases lay outside the gene matches. The CDR3 contains 16 residues. Per the germline V gene, CDR1 is SEHNR and CDR2 is FQNEAQ (reference sequence). The CDR3 DNA reads as TGTGCCAGCAGCTTCGACACCCGACAGGGGAGGTACGAGCAGTACTTC. This sequence encodes CASSFDTRQGRYEQYF.